This T cell receptor (beta chain) was observed in a study of T cells in Graves' hyperthyroidism and ophthalmopathy. This clonotype was found many times. Amplification of TCR beta CDR3 regions used RNA as the template. Carried out on the TCR CDR3, a first-round RT-PCR used the HTBI primer set. TCRdb independently ran MiXCR on the multiplex PCR reads; one entry per CDR3 protein. The sample includes approximately 410,000 distinct CDR3 sequences, roughly 13% of them seen just once. Looked up from germline, CDR1 is DFQATT and CDR2 is SNEGSKA (reference sequence). V dropped 2 bases and J dropped 6; count of bases not matched to a gene: 9. The CDR3 loop spans 14 amino acids.

The origin of this receptor is a woman younger than 30 with Graves' hyperthyroidism. The chain uses TRBV20-1 and TRBJ1-2, with TRBD1 identical over 7 bases. The sequenced sample was blood. Written as DNA, the CDR3 is TGCAGTGCTAGAACCCCAGAGGGGGCGCATGGCTACACCTTC. This gives the protein CSARTPEGAHGYTF.